This T cell receptor beta chain originates from a study of T cells after yellow fever vaccination (dated by TCRdb to the late 2010s). Regarding the complete study: The SMART-Seq v4 Ultra Low Input RNA kit was used to prepare libraries from fractions with low cell numbers. The cohort comprised two healthy male donors, one aged 18 to 30 and one aged 30 to 40 years. Bulk PBMC replicates and cell subsets were isolated from blood drawn at multiple timepoints before and after both primary and secondary immunization. To follow T-cell clones before and after primary and booster YFV17D yellow fever vaccination, bulk TCR alpha and beta repertoires were sequenced over time.

This clonotype was found a few times. Its antigen has not been determined. No per-base quality is available; no much larger clone lies one base away. The treatment or condition tag for this specimen amounts to: live attenuated yellow fever vaccine strain. At each blood-draw timepoint, two biological replicates of bulk PBMCs were obtained. PBMCs were isolated from peripheral blood using a standard Ficoll-Paque protocol. RNA was extracted with TriZol from bulk PBMCs, CD4 and CD8 fractions, and dextramer-positive and dextramer-negative fractions. Instrument used: Illumina NovaSeq 6000. TCR cDNA was synthesized by 5'RACE template switching, which introduced a universal primer site and unique molecular identifiers. Priming of cDNA synthesis was performed from both the TCR alpha and TCR beta constant segments. Libraries were amplified in two PCR steps, with sample barcodes and sequencing adapters added in the second step. Sequencing of libraries was performed on Illumina HiSeq 2500 (2x100 bp) or NovaSeq (2x150 bp). In the source study's methods: Reads were demultiplexed and collapsed into UMI consensus sequences with MIGEC, and V(D)J alignment was performed with MiXCR. Vaccine-responding clonotypes were identified with edgeR using replicate PBMC samples, with FDR below 0.01 and a log2 fold change above 5 up to day 15 being required. Bulk clonotypes were assigned CD4 or CD8 identity according to which sequenced CD4 or CD8 repertoire held them at higher abundance. In-frame beta chains were kept once TCRdb had trimmed the public reads at Q25 with fastp and called clones with MiXCR. Each CDR3 protein gets just one entry, which takes the most common genes and DNA from the rows behind it. TCRdb's processing, not the authors', yielded these V and J calls. For this sample the table gives roughly 330,000 distinct CDR3 sequences, of which 3.5% to 4.5% were detected only once. The top ten hold approximately 25% of the sample.

What the authors observed across the whole study: The secondary T-cell response was weaker than the primary response but faster, peaking on day 5 instead of day 15. Computational filtering was required because FACS-sorted repertoires could contain abundant contaminating clonotypes from the bulk population. A small share of clonotypes occurred in both CD4 and CD8 compartments, likely arising from convergent recombination. Most clones expanded after primary vaccination were re-detected after the booster (around 96% of CD4 and approximately 88% of CD8), suggesting broad memory maintenance. Because only a couple of donors were included in the study, the extent to which the findings can be generalized is limited.

This TCR derives from a young man who received the YFV17D yellow fever vaccine. The sequences come from PBMCs, collected 5 days after the yellow fever booster vaccination.

The CDR3 region reads CASRALAVDYEQYV. The DNA sequence is TGTGCCAGCAGGGCACTAGCGGTGGACTACGAGCAGTACGTC. This sequence uses TRBV6-5 and TRBJ2-7, and TRBD2 matches 8 of the central bases. The germline V gene yields MNHEY for CDR1 and SVGAGI for CDR2. Trimming leaves V shorter by 6 bases and J shorter by 3 bases, with the junction holding 7 bases beyond the gene matches. Spanning cysteine to valine, the CDR3 consists of 14 amino acids. The CDR3 DNA has 42 bases and is translated from base 1.